The present TCR beta chain was sequenced within a study of T-cell memory formation after mild COVID-19. Study at large: Clusters of TCRs were largely donor specific. Broader study findings: While clones contracting from day 15 to 85 were balanced between CD4 and CD8, later expanders leaned CD4+.

A note on this clonotype: The target antigen is unknown.

From 5'RACE with constant-segment primers came TCR alpha and TCR beta cDNA libraries that carried sample barcodes and UMIs. TCRdb called the 5' RACE reads again in MiXCR, with one record for every CDR3 protein. The sample has more than 350,000 distinct CDR3 sequences; around 21% are singletons. The CDR3 spans 16 residues. The junction had 5 bases not matched to a gene; V was cut back by 2 bases and J by 2 bases. Germline V gene data show CDR1 as MNHEY and CDR2 as SMNVEV (reference sequence). This TCR was sampled from an adult woman who had mild COVID-19 (a few samples of this study predate the infection). Cell type and time point are not known. The chain employs TRBV27 and TRBJ1-2; TRBD1 agrees at 10 bases. The sequenced sample was PBMCs or a T cell subset sorted from them (not recorded which). The CDR3 sequence is CASSLLTGGTNYGYTF. The CDR3 DNA is TGTGCCAGCAGTTTACTGACAGGGGGCACCAACTATGGCTACACCTTC.